The entry below gives a single T cell receptor beta chain sequence along with its context. In blood CD8+ and CD4+ T cells, TCR beta underwent sequencing. RNA was extracted with the RNeasy kit, and a quantity of 0.5 to 1 ug was reverse transcribed using random hexamers. Multiplex PCR with immunoSEQ amplified the TCR beta CDR3 across 54 Vbeta and 13 Jbeta. Via MiXCR, TCRdb re-called the immunoSEQ multiplex PCR reads, giving one row per CDR3 protein. This table has over 150,000 distinct CDR3 sequences, 93% appearing once. V was cut by 4 bases and J by 8 bases, with 17 bases left in between. CDR1 is SEHNR and CDR2 is FQNEAQ in the germline V gene (reference sequence). The CDR3 loop spans 14 amino acids. This specimen belongs to a study of CD8 T cells in Susac syndrome.

The chain carries TRBV7-9 and TRBJ1-2, with unresolved D. Sequenced sample: CD4+ T cells from PBMCs. This receptor was taken from a human donor with multiple sclerosis. The CDR3 spells CASSSPRAPEGYTF. As DNA, the CDR3 is TGTGCCAGCAGCTCCCCTAGGGCCCCGGAAGGCTACACCTTC.